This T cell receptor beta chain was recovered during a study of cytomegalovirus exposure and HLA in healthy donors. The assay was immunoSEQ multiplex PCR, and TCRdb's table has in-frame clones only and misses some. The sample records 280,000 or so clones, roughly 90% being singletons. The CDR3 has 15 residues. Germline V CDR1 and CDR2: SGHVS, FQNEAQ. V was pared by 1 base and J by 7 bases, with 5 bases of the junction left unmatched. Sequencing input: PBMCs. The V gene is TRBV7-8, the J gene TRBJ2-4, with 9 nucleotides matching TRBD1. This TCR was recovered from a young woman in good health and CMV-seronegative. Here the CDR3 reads CASSLVAGTGNIQYF. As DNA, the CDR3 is TGTGCCAGCAGCTTAGTGGCCGGGACAGGGAACATTCAGTACTTC.